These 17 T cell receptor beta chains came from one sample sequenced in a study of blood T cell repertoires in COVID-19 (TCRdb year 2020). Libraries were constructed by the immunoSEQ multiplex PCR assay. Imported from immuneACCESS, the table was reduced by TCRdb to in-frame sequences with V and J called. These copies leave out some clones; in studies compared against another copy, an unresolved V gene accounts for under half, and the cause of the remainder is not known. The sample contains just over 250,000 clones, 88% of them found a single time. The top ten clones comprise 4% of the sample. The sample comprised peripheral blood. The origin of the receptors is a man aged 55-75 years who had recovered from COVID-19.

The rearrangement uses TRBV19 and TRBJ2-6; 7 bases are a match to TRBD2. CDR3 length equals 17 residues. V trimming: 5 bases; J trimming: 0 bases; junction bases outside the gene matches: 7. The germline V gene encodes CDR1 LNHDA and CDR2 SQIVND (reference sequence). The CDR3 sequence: CASSSMGGFSGANVLTF. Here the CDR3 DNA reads TGTGCCAGTAGTTCAATGGGGGGGTTCTCTGGGGCCAACGTCCTGACTTTC.

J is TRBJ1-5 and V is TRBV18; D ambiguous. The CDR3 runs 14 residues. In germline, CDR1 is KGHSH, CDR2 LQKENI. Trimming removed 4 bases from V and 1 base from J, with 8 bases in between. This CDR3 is CASSRADSNQPQHF. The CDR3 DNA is TGTGCCAGCTCACGAGCGGACAGCAATCAGCCCCAGCATTTT.

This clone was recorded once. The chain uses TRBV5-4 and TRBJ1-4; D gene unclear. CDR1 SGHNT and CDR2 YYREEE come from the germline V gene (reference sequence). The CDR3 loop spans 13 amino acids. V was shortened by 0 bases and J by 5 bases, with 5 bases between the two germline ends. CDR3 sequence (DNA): TGTGCCAGCAGCTTGGACCAGAATGAAAAACTGTTTTTT. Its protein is CASSLDQNEKLFF.

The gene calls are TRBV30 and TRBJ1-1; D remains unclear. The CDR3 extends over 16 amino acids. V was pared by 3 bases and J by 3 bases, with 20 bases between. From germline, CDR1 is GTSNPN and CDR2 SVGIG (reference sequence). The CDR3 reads CAWSRQRVTPDTEAFF. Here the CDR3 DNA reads TGTGCCTGGAGCCGCCAGCGGGTTACTCCAGACACTGAAGCTTTCTTT.

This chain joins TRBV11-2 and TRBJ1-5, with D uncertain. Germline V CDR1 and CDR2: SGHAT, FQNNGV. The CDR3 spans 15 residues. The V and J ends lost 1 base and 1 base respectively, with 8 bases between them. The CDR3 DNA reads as TGTGCCAGCAGCTTAGCTCCGAGCAGCAATCAGCCCCAGCATTTT. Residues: CASSLAPSSNQPQHF.

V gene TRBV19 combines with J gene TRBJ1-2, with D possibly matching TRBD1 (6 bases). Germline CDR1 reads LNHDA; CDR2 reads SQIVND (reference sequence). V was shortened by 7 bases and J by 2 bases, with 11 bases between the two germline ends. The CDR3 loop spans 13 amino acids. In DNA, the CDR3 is TGTGCCAGTAAGCGGGGGGCGAACTATGGCTACACCTTC. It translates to CASKRGANYGYTF. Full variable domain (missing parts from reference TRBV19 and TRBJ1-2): DGGITQSPKYLFRKEGQNVTLSCEQNLNHDAMYWYRQDPGQGLRLIYYSQIVNDFQKGDIAEGYSVSREKKESFPLTVTSAQKNPTAFYLCASKRGANYGYTFGSGTRLTVV.

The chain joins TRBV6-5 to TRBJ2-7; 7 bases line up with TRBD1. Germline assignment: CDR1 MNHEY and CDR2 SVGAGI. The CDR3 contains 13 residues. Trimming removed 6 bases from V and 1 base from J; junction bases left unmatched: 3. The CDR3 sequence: CASRMTGSYEQYF. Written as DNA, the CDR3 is TGTGCCAGCAGGATGACAGGGTCCTACGAGCAGTACTTC.

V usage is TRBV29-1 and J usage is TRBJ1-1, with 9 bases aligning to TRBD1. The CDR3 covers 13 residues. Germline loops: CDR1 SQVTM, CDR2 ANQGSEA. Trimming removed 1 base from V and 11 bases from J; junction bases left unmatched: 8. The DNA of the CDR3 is TGCAGCGTTGAAGGGACAGGGGAGGCGTTGGCTTTCTTT. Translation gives CSVEGTGEALAFF.

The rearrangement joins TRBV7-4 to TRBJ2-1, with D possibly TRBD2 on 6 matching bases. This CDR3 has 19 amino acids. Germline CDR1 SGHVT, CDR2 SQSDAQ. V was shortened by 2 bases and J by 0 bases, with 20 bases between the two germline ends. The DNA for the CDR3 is TGTGCCAGCAGCTTAAATTGCCCACTAGCTACCAACTCCTACAATGAGCAGTTCTTC. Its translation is CASSLNCPLATNSYNEQFF.

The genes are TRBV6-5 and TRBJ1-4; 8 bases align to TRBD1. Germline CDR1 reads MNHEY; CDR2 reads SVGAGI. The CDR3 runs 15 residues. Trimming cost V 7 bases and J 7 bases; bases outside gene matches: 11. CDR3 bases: TGTGCCAGCACCCCCAGACAGGGGAGGATTGAAAAACTGTTTTTT. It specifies CASTPRQGRIEKLFF.

The CDR3 DNA is TGTGCCAGCAGCTTGGGGACAGGCGTCTATAATTCACCCCTCCACTTT. Its protein is CASSLGTGVYNSPLHF. This chain connects TRBV5-4 to TRBJ1-6; TRBD1 aligns across 7 bases. Germline V gives CDR1 SGHNT, CDR2 YYREEE (reference sequence). The junction had 3 bases not matched to a gene; V was cut back by 0 bases and J by 3 bases. This CDR3 contains 16 residues.

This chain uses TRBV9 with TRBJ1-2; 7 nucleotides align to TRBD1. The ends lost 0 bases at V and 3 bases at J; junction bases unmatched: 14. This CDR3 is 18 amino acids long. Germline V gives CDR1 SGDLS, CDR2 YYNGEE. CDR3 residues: CASSVDPLGRGLDYGYTF. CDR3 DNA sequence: TGTGCCAGCAGCGTAGACCCCTTGGGCAGGGGGTTGGACTATGGCTACACCTTC.

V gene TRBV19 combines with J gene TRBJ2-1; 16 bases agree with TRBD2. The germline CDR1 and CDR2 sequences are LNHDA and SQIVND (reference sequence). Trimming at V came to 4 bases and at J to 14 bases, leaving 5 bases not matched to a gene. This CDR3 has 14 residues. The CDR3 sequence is CASSTRGTSGGEFF. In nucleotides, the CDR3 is TGTGCCAGTAGTACCCGTGGGACTAGCGGGGGGGAGTTCTTC.

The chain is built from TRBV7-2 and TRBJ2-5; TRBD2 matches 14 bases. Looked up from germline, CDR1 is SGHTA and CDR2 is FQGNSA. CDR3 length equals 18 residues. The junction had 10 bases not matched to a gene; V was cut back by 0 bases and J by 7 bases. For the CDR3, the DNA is TGTGCCAGCAGCTTAGCGCCGGGACTAGCGGGGGATACCCGGACCCAGTACTTC. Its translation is CASSLAPGLAGDTRTQYF.

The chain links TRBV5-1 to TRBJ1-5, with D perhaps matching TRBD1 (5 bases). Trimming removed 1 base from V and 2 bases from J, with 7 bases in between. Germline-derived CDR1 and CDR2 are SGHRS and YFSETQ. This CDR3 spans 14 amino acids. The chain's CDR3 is CASSLWGGNQPQHF. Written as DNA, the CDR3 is TGCGCCAGCAGCTTGTGGGGCGGCAATCAGCCCCAGCATTTT.

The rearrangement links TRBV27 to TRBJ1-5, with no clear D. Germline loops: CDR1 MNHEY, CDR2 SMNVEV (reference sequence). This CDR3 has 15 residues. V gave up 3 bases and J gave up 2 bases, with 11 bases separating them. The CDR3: CASSLRGFGNQPQHF. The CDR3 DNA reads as TGTGCCAGCAGTTTGAGAGGGTTTGGCAATCAGCCCCAGCATTTT.

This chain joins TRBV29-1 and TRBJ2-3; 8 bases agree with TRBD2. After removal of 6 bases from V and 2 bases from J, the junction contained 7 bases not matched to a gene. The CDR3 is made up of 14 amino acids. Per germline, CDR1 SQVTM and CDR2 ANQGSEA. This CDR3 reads CSVNSGAITDTQYF. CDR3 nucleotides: TGCAGCGTGAATAGCGGGGCGATCACAGATACGCAGTATTTT.